These T cell receptor beta chains were read from a single sample in a study of identical twins. Each CDR3 protein is one row after TCRdb ran MiXCR on the 5' RACE reads. This sample carries 1,800,000 or so distinct CDR3 sequences, around 29% of them seen once, and the ten largest clones take under 0.35%. Sequenced material: cord blood. These receptor sequences come from a newborn girl in good health. CDR3s include the opening cysteine and the closing phenylalanine or tryptophan. D genes are given only for firm matches. A row's size may be missing; if present it is once, few, many or a size class.

J,D,V,size,DNA,CDR3
TRBJ2-7,TRBD1,TRBV3-1,-,TGTGCCAGCAGCCAAGCAGGGGGCTTGTACGAGCAGTACTTC,CASSQAGGLYEQYF
TRBJ2-5,-,TRBV4-1,few,TGCGCCAGCAGCCAACCGCTAGCAAGGGGTAACAATGAGCAGTACTTC,CASSQPLARGNNEQYF
TRBJ1-2,-,TRBV5-4,few,TGTGCCAGCAGCTTGGACCAGGGCATGGGTCGAGGCTATGGCTACACCTTC,CASSLDQGMGRGYGYTF
TRBJ2-5,-,TRBV24-1,-,TGTGCCACCAGTGATTTTGCTCGCGGGCAATACCAAGAGACCCAGTACTTC,CATSDFARGQYQETQYF
TRBJ1-1,TRBD1,TRBV7-6,-,TGTGCCAGCAGCTTAGCAAGGGACAGGGCAGGGAACACTGAAGCTTTCTTT,CASSLARDRAGNTEAFF
TRBJ2-5,TRBD2,TRBV20-1,few,TGCAGTGCTAGAGATCCCCTACTAGCGGCCGTCCAAGAGACCCAGTACTTC,CSARDPLLAAVQETQYF
TRBJ2-1,TRBD2,TRBV20-1,few,TGCAGTGCTAGAGGCTGGGGGGGCAATGAGCAGTTCTTC,CSARGWGGNEQFF
TRBJ2-3,TRBD1,TRBV20-1,-,TGCAGTGCTAGCGGGACAGAGGGTTTGCCAACGGATACGCAGTATTTT,CSASGTEGLPTDTQYF
TRBJ1-2,-,TRBV6-6,-,TGTGCCAGCAGTGCCCAGGAGGCTAGGAACTATGGCTACACCTTC,CASSAQEARNYGYTF
TRBJ2-3,-,TRBV5-6,-,TGTGCCAGCAGCTCCCAGGACCATACGCAGTATTTT,CASSSQDHTQYF
TRBJ2-3,TRBD1,TRBV10-3,-,TGTGCCATCAGCGAGATACAGGGGGCTAGCACAGATATGCAGTATTTT,CAISEIQGASTDMQYF
TRBJ1-2,-,TRBV3-1,few,TGTGCCAGCAGCCAAGATATGGGGGTCTTGAGGGGCTACACCTTC,CASSQDMGVLRGYTF
TRBJ2-7,-,TRBV6-6,few,TGTGCCAGCAGTTACGGGCAGATTTCCTACGAGCAGTACTTC,CASSYGQISYEQYF
TRBJ1-1,-,TRBV27,-,TGTGCCAGCAGTTTATCTAGTCGGGGCGGGGGTAGAACTGAAGCTTTCTTT,CASSLSSRGGGRTEAFF
TRBJ2-3,TRBD1,TRBV5-1,-,TGCGCCAGCAGGTTTGACAGGGTAGGAGATACGCAGTATTTT,CASRFDRVGDTQYF
TRBJ2-3,-,TRBV5-1,-,TGCGCCAGCAGCTTGGCCCCCCCTAGCGCAGATACGCAGTATTTT,CASSLAPPSADTQYF
TRBJ2-7,TRBD2,TRBV9,-,TGTGCCAGCAGCGGTGGGGCCCATAGCGGGAGATACGAGCAGTACTTC,CASSGGAHSGRYEQYF
TRBJ2-7,-,TRBV27,-,TGTGCCAGCAGTTTACATGGCCCCTACGAGCAGTACTTC,CASSLHGPYEQYF
TRBJ1-2,-,TRBV9,few,TGTGCCAGCAGCGTAGCTACGGGCTACACCTTC,CASSVATGYTF
TRBJ2-3,TRBD2,TRBV10-2,-,TGCGCCAGCAGTGATAAGCGGGGGAGGGCGCAGTATTTT,CASSDKRGRAQYF
TRBJ2-3,-,TRBV5-1,once,TGCGCCAGCTGCCCTGGGGGTGGCGTGGCAGATACGCAGTATTTT,CASCPGGGVADTQYF
TRBJ2-3,-,TRBV18,-,TGTGCCAGCTCACAACTCCACCCCAAAGGGGCAGATACGCAGTATTTT,CASSQLHPKGADTQYF
TRBJ2-1,TRBD2,TRBV6-6,-,TGTGCCAGCAGTACCGCTAGCGGGAGGCCCTCCTACAATGAGCAGTTCTTC,CASSTASGRPSYNEQFF
TRBJ2-4,-,TRBV20-1,few,TGCAGTGCTAGACGGAGGGTGGGCAAAAACATTCAGTACTTC,CSARRRVGKNIQYF
TRBJ1-5,-,TRBV21-1,few,TGTGCCAGCAGCAAATGGGACAGGAACAATCAGCCCCAGCATTTT,CASSKWDRNNQPQHF
TRBJ1-1,TRBD1,TRBV20-1,-,TGCAGTGCTAGAAGGGACAGGGGGCTGGGGAACACTGAAGCTTTCTTT,CSARRDRGLGNTEAFF
TRBJ2-5,-,TRBV7-9,-,TGTGCCTGCAGCTTGACAGAAGAGACCCAGTACTTC,CACSLTEETQYF
TRBJ1-1,-,TRBV18,-,TGTGCCAGCTCACAGACAGAAGTCACTGAAGCTTTCTTT,CASSQTEVTEAFF
TRBJ2-5,TRBD1,TRBV5-1,few,TGCGCCAGCAGCTTGGGACAGGGAATAGGCAATGAGCAGTACTTC,CASSLGQGIGNEQYF
TRBJ2-7,TRBD1,TRBV11-2,-,TGTGCCAGCAGCTCCCTCGGCTGGACAGGGACCTACGAGCAGTACTTC,CASSSLGWTGTYEQYF
TRBJ1-1,TRBD1,TRBV5-1,few,TGCGCCAGCAGCTCCATCAGGGGGATGAACACTGAAGCTTTCTTT,CASSSIRGMNTEAFF
TRBJ2-5,TRBD2,TRBV7-2,few,TGTGCCAGCAGCTTTGGTTCGGGACTAGCGGGCTCCCAAGAGACCCAGTACTTC,CASSFGSGLAGSQETQYF
TRBJ2-7,-,TRBV11-2,-,TGTGCCAGCAGCTCCCTACTCTACGGGTCCTACGAGCAGTACTTC,CASSSLLYGSYEQYF
TRBJ1-5,-,TRBV20-1,-,TGCAGTGCTAGAGAGGGGCCCTACAATCAGCCCCAGCATTTT,CSAREGPYNQPQHF
TRBJ2-1,TRBD2,TRBV20-1,-,TGCAGTACTGTCCTGACTAGCGGGAGCTTCCGGGAGCAGTTCTTC,CSTVLTSGSFREQFF
TRBJ1-1,TRBD1,TRBV10-3,once,TGTGCCATCAGTGGGGGGACAGACACTGAAGCTTTCTTT,CAISGGTDTEAFF